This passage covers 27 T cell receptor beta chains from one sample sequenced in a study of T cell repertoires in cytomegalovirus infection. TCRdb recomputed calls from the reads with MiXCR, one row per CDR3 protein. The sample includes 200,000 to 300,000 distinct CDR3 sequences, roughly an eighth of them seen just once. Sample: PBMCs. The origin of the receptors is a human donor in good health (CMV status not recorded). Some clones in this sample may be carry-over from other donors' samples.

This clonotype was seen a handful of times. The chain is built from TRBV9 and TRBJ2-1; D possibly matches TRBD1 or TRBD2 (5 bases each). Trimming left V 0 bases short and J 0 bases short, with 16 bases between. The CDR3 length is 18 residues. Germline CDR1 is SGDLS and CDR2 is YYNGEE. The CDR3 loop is CASSVGGVTFSSYNEQFF. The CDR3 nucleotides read TGTGCCAGCAGCGTAGGAGGGGTCACCTTCAGCTCCTACAATGAGCAGTTCTTC.

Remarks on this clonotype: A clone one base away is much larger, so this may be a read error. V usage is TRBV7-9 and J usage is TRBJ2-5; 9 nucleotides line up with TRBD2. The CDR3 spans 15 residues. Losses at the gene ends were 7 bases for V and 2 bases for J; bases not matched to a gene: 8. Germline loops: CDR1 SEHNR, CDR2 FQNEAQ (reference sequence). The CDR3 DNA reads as TGTGCCAGCACCAAAGGAGCGGGGGGACAAGAGACCCAGTACTTC. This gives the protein CASTKGAGGQETQYF.

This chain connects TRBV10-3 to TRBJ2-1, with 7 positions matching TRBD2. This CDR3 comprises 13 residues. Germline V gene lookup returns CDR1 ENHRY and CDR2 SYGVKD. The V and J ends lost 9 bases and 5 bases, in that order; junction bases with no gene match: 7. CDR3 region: CAIHGTTDNEQFF. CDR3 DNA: TGTGCCATTCACGGGACTACCGACAATGAGCAGTTCTTC.

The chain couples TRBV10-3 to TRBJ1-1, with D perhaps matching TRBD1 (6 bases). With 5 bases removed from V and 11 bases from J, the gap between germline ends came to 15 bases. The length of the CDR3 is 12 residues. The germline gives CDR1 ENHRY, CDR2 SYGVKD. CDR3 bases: TGTGCCATCAGTCCCTCTACAGGGCCCGCTTTCTTT. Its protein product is CAISPSTGPAFF.

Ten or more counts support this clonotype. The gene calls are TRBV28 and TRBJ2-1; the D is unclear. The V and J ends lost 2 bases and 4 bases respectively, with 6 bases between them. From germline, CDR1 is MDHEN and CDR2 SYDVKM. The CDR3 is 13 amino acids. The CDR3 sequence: CASSLQSYNEQFF. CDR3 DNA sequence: TGTGCCAGCAGTTTACAGAGTTACAATGAGCAGTTCTTC.

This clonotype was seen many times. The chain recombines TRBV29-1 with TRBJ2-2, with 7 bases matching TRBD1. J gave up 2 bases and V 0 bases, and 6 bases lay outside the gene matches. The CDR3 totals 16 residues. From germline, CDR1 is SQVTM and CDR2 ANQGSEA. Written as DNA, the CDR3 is TGCAGCGTTGAAGAGTGGGACAGAGGAAACACCGGGGAGCTGTTTTTT. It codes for CSVEEWDRGNTGELFF.

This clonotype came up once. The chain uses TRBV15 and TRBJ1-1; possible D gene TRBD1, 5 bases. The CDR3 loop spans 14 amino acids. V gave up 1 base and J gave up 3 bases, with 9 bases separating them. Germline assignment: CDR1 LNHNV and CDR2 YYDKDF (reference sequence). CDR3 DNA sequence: TGTGCCACCAGCAGAGCTATGGGGGACACTGAAGCTTTCTTT. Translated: CATSRAMGDTEAFF.

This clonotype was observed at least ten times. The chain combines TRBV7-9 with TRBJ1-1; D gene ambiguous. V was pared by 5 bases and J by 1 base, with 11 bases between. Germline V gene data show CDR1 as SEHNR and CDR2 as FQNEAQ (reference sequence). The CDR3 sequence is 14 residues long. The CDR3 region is CASSPPERNTEAFF. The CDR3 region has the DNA TGTGCCAGCAGCCCACCGGAAAGGAACACTGAAGCTTTCTTT.

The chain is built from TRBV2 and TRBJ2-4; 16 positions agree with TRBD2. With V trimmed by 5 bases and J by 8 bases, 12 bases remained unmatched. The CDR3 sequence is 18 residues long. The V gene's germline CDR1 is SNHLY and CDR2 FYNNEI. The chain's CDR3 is CASSRTAGLAGGPDIQYF. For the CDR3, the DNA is TGTGCCAGCAGTAGAACCGCGGGACTAGCGGGAGGGCCGGACATTCAGTACTTC. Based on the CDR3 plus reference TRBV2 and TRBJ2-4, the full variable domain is EPEVTQTPSHQVTQMGQEVILRCVPISNHLYFYWYRQILGQKVEFLVSFYNNEISEKSEIFDDQFSVERPDGSNFTLKIRSTKLEDSAMYFCASSRTAGLAGGPDIQYFGAGTRLSVL.

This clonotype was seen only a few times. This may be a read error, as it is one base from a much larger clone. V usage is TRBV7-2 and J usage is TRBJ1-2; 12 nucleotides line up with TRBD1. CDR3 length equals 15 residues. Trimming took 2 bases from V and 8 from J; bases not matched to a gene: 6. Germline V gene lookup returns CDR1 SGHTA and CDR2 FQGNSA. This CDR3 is CASSLTGTGGEGYTF. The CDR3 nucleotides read TGTGCCAGCAGCTTAACCGGGACAGGGGGCGAAGGCTACACCTTC. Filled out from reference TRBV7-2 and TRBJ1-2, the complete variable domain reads GAGVSQSPSNKVTEKGKDVELRCDPISGHTALYWYRQSLGQGLEFLIYFQGNSAPDKSGLPSDRFSAERTGGSVSTLTIQRTQQEDSAVYLCASSLTGTGGEGYTFGSGTRLTVV.

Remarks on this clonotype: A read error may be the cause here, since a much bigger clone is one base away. CDR3 nucleotides: TGTGCCCGCAGTTCTACGGGACTAAAGGTTTTAGGCCCGGGTACGCAGTATTTT. Its protein product is CARSSTGLKVLGPGTQYF. This chain connects TRBV6-5 to TRBJ2-3, with TRBD2 matching 7 bases. The CDR3 runs to 18 residues. The germline V gene has CDR1 MNHEY and CDR2 SVGAGI.

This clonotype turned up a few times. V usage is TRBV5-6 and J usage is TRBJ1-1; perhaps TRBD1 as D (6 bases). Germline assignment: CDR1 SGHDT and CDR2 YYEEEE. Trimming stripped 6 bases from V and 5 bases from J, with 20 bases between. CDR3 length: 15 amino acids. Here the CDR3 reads CASKLTGTGRTEAFF. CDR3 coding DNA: TGTGCCAGCAAACTAACCGGCACAGGGAGGACTGAAGCTTTCTTT.

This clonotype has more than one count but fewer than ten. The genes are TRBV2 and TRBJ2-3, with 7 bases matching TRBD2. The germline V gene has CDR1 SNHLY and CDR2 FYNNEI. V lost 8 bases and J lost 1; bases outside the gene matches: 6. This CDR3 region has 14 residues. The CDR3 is CASDPRGGTDTQYF. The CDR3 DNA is TGTGCCAGCGATCCCCGGGGGGGCACAGATACGCAGTATTTT.

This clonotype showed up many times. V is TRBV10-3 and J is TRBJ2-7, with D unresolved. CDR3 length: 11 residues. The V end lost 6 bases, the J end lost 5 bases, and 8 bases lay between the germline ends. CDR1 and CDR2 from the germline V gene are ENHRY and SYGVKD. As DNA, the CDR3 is TGTGCCATCAGGGTAAATGACGAGCAGTACTTC. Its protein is CAIRVNDEQYF.

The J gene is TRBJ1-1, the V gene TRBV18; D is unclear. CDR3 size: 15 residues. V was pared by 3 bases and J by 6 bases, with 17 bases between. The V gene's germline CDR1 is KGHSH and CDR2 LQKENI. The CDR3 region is CASSPIDATHAEAFF. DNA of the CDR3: TGTGCCAGCTCACCCATAGACGCAACCCACGCTGAAGCTTTCTTT. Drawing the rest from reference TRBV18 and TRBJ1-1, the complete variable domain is NAGVMQNPRHLVRRRGQEARLRCSPMKGHSHVYWYRQLPEEGLKFMVYLQKENIIDESGMPKERFSAEFPKEGPSILRIQQVVRGDSAAYFCASSPIDATHAEAFFGQGTRLTVV.

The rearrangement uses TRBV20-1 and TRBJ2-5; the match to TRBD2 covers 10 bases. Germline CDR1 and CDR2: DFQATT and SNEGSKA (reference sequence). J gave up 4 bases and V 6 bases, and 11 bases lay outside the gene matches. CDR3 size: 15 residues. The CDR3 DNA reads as TGCAGTGCGGATCCGGGACTAGCGAGAAGAGAGACCCAGTACTTC. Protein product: CSADPGLARRETQYF.

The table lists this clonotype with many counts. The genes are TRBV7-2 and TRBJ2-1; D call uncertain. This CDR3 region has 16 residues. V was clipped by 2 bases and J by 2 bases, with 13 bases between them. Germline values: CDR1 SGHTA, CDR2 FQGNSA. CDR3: CTSSLFWALTYNEQFF. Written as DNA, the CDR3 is TGTACCAGCAGCTTATTTTGGGCTTTGACCTACAATGAGCAGTTCTTC.

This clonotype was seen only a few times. DNA for the CDR3: TGTGCCAGCAGTTTAATTCGCGGGGGATCAGATACGCAGTATTTT. Residues: CASSLIRGGSDTQYF. The chain couples TRBV27 to TRBJ2-3; 7 nucleotides line up with TRBD2. V was pared by 2 bases and J by 4 bases, with 6 bases of the junction left unmatched. This CDR3 has 15 residues. Germline V CDR1 and CDR2: MNHEY, SMNVEV (reference sequence).

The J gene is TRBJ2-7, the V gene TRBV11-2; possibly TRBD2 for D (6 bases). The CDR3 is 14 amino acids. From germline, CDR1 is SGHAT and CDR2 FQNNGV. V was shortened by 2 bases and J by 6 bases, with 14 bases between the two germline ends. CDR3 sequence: CASSLRVTGGEQYF. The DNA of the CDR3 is TGTGCCAGCAGCTTACGTGTGACCGGGGGCGAGCAGTACTTC.

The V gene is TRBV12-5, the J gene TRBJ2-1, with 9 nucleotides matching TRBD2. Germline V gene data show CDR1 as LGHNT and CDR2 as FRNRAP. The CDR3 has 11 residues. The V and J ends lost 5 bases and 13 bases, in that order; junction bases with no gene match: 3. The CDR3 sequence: CASGGGRAQFF. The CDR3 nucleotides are TGTGCTAGTGGTGGCGGGAGGGCACAGTTCTTC.

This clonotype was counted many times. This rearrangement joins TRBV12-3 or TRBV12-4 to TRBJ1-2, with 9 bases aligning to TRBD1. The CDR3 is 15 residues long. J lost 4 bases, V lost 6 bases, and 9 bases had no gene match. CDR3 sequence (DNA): TGTGCCAGCAGCGAAAGAGACAGGGGGATCTATGGCTACACCTTC. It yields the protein CASSERDRGIYGYTF.

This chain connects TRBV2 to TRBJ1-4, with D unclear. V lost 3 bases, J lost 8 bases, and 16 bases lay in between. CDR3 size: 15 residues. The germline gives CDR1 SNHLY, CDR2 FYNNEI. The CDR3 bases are TGTGCCAGCAGTGATGGCGGTTATAAAGGGGAAAAACTGTTTTTT. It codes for CASSDGGYKGEKLFF. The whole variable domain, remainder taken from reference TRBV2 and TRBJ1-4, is EPEVTQTPSHQVTQMGQEVILRCVPISNHLYFYWYRQILGQKVEFLVSFYNNEISEKSEIFDDQFSVERPDGSNFTLKIRSTKLEDSAMYFCASSDGGYKGEKLFFGSGTQLSVL.

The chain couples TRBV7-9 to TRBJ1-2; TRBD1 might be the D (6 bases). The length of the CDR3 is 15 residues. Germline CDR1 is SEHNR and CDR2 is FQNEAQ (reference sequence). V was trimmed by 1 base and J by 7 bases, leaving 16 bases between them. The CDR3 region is CASSLGPDRLGGYTF. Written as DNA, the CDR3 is TGTGCCAGCAGCTTAGGCCCGGACAGACTAGGTGGCTACACCTTC.

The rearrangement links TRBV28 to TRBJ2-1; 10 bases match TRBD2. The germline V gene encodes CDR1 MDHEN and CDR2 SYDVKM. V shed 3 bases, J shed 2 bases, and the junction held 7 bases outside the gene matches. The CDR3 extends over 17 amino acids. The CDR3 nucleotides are TGTGCCAGCAGTTTTGGAAGCGGGAGGGGCCCCTACAATGAGCAGTTCTTC. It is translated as CASSFGSGRGPYNEQFF.

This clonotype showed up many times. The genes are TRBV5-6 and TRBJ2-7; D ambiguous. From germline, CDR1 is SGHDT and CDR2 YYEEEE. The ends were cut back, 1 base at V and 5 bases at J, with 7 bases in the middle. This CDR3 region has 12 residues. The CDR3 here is CASSLLDNEQYV. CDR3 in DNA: TGTGCCAGCAGCTTGCTGGATAACGAGCAGTACGTC.

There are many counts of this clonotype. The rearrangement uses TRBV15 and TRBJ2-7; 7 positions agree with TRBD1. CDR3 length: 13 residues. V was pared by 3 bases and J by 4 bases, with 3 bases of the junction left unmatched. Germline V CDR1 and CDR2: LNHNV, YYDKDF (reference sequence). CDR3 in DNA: TGTGCCACCAGCAGTTACAGGGGTTACGAGCAGTACTTC. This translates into CATSSYRGYEQYF. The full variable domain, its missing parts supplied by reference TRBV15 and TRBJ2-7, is DAMVIQNPRYQVTQFGKPVTLSCSQTLNHNVMYWYQQKSSQAPKLLFHYYDKDFNNEADTPDNFQSRRPNTSFCFLDIRSPGLGDTAMYLCATSSYRGYEQYFGPGTRLTVT.

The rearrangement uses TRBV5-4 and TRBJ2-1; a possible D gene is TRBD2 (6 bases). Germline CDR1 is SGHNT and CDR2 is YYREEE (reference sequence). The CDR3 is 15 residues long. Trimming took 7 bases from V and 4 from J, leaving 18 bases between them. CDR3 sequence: CASGGDLGRYNEQFF. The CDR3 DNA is TGTGCCAGCGGAGGGGATTTGGGGAGATACAATGAGCAGTTCTTC.